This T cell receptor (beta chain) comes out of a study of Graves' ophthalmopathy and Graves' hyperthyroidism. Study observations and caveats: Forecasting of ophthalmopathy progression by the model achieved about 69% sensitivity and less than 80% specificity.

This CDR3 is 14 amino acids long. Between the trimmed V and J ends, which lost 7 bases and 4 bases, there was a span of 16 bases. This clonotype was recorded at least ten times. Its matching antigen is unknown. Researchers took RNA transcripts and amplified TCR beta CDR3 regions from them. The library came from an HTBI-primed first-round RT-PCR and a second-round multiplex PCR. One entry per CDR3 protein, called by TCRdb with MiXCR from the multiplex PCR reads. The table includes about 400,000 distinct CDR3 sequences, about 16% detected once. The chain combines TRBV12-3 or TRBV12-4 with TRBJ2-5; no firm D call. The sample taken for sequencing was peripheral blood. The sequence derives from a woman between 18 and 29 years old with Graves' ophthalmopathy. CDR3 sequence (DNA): TGTGCCAGCACCGTTGGCCCTCTTGGAGAGACCCAGTACTTC. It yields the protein CASTVGPLGETQYF.